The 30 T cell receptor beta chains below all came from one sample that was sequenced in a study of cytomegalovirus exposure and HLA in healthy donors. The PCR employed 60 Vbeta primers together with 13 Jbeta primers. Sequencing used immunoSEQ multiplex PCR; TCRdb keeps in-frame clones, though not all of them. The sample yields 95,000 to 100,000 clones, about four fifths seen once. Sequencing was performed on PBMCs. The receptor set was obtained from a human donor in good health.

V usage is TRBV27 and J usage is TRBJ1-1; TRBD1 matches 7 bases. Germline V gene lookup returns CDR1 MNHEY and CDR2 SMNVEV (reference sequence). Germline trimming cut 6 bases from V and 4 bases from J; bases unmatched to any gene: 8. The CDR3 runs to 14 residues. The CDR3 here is CASRYRGRGTEAFF. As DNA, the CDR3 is TGTGCCAGCAGGTACAGGGGCCGGGGCACTGAAGCTTTCTTT.

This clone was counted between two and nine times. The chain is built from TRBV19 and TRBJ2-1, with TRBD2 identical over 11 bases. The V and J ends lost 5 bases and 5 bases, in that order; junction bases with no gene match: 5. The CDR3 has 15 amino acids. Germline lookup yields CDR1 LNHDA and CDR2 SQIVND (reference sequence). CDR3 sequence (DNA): TGTGCCAGTAGTGGGACTAGCGGCAGAAACAATGAGCAGTTCTTC. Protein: CASSGTSGRNNEQFF.

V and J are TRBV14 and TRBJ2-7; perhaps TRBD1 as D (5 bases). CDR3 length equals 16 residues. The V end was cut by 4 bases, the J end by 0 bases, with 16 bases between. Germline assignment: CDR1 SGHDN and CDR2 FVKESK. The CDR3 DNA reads TGTGCCAGCAGCCTTGGGGCACCTGGAAGCTCCTACGAGCAGTACTTC. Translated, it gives CASSLGAPGSSYEQYF.

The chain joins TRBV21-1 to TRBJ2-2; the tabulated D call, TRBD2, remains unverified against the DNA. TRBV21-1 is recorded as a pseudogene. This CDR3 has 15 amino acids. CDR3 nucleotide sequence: TGTGCCAGCAGCAAAGGGGAGGGAGTTACCGGGGAGCTGTTTTTT. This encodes CASSKGEGVTGELFF.

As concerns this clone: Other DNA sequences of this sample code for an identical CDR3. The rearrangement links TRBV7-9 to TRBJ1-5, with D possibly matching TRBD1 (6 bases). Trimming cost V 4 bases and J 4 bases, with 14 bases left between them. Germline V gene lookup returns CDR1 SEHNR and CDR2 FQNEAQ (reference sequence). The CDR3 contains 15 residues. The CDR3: CASSWTEQPNQPQHF. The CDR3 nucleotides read TGTGCCAGCAGCTGGACAGAGCAGCCTAATCAGCCCCAGCATTTT. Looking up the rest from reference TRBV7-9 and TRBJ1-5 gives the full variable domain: DTGVSQNPRHKITKRGQNVTFRCDPISEHNRLYWYRQTLGQGPEFLTYFQNEAQLEKSRLLSDRFSAERPKGSFSTLEIQRTEQGDSAMYLCASSWTEQPNQPQHFGDGTRLSIL.

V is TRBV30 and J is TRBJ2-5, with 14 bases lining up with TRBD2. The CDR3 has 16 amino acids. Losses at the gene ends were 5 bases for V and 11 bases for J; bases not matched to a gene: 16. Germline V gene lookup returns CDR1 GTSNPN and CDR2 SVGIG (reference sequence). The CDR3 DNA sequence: TGTGCCTGGGCTACTGGGACTAGCGGGAGATCTTTAGAGCAGTACTTC. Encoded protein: CAWATGTSGRSLEQYF. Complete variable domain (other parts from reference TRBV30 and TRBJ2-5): SQTIHQWPATLVQPVGSPLSLECTVEGTSNPNLYWYRQAAGRGLQLLFYSVGIGQISSEVPQNLSASRPQDRQFILSSKKLLLSDSGFYLCAWATGTSGRSLEQYFGPGTRLLVL.

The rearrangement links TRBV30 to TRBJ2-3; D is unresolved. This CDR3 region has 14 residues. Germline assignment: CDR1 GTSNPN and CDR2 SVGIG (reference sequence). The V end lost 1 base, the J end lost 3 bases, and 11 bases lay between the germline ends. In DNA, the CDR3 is TGTGCCTGGAGTGCAGGTCGAGAAACAGATACGCAGTATTTT. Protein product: CAWSAGRETDTQYF.

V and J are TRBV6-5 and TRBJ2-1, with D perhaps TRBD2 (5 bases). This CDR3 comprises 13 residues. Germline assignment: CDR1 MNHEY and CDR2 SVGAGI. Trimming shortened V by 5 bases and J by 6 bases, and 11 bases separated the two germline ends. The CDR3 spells CASSHPAGNEQFF. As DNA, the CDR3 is TGTGCCAGCAGTCACCCCGCGGGCAATGAGCAGTTCTTC.

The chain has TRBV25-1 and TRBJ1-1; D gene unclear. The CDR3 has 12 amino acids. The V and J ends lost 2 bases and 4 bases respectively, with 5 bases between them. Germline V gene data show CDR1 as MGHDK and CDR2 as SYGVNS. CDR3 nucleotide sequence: TGTGCCAGCAGTGAACTTCCCACTGAAGCTTTCTTT. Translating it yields CASSELPTEAFF.

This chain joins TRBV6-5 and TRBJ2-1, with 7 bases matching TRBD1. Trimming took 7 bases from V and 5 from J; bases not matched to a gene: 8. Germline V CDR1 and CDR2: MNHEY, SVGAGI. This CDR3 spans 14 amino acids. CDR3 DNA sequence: TGTGCCAGCAACCTCCTGGGACAGAACAATGAGCAGTTCTTC. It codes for CASNLLGQNNEQFF.

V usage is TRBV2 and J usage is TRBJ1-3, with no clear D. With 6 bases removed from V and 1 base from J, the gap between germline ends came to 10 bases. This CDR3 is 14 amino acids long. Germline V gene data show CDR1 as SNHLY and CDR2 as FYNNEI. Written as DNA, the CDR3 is TGTGCCAGCAGGGCGGGGAGGTCTGGAAACACCATATATTTT. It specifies CASRAGRSGNTIYF.

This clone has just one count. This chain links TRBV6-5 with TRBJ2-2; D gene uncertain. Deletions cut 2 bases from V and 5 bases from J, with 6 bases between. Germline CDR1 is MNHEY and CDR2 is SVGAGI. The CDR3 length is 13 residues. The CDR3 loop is CASSYLRTGELFF. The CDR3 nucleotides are TGTGCCAGCAGTTACCTCAGGACCGGGGAGCTGTTTTTT.

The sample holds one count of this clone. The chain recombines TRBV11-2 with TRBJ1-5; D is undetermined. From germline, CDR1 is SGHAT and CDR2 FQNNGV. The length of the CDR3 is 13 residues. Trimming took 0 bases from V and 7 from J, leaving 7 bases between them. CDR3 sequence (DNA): TGTGCCAGCAGCTTAGATGTCAGACAGCCCCAGCATTTT. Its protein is CASSLDVRQPQHF.

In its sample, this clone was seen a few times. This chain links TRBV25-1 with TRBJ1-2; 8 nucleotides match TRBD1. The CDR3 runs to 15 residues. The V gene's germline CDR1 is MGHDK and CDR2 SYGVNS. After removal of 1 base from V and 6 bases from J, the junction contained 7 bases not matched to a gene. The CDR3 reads CASSELSRTGHGYTF. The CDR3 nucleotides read TGTGCCAGCAGTGAATTAAGTAGGACAGGGCATGGCTACACCTTC.

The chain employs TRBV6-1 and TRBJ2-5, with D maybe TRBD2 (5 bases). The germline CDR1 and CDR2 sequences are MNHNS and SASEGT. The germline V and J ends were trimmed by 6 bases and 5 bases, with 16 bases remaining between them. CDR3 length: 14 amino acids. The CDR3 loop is CASRGASRYETQYF. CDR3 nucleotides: TGTGCCAGCAGGGGAGCTAGTAGGTATGAGACCCAGTACTTC.

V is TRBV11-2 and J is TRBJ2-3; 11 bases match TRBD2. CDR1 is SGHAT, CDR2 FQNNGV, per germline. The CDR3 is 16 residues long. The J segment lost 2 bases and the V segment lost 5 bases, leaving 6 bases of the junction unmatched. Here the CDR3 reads CASSMTSGANTDTQYF. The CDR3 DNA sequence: TGTGCCAGCAGCATGACTAGCGGGGCTAACACAGATACGCAGTATTTT. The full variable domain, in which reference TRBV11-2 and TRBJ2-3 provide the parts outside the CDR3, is EAGVAQSPRYKIIEKRQSVAFWCNPISGHATLYWYQQILGQGPKLLIQFQNNGVVDDSQLPKDRFSAERLKGVDSTLKIQPAKLEDSAVYLCASSMTSGANTDTQYFGPGTRLTVL.

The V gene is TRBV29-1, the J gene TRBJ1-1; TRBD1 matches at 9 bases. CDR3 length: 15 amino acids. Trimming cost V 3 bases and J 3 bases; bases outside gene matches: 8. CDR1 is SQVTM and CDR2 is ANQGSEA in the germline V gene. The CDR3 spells CSVDLTGGMDTEAFF. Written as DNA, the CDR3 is TGCAGCGTTGATTTGACAGGGGGTATGGACACTGAAGCTTTCTTT. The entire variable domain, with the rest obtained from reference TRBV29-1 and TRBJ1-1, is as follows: SAVISQKPSRDICQRGTSLTIQCQVDSQVTMMFWYRQQPGQSLTLIATANQGSEATYESGFVIDKFPISRPNLTFSTLTVSNMSPEDSSIYLCSVDLTGGMDTEAFFGQGTRLTVV.

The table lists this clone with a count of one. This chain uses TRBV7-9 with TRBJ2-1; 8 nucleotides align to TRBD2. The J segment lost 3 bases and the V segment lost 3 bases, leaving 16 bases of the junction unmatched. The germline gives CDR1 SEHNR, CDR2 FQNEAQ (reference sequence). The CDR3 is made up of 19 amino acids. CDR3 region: CASSFDVTKSGRYYNEQFF. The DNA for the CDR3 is TGTGCCAGCAGCTTTGATGTCACCAAGAGCGGGAGATACTACAATGAGCAGTTCTTC.

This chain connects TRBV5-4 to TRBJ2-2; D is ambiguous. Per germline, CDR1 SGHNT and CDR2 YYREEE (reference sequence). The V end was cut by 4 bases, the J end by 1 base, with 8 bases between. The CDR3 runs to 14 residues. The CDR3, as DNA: TGTGCCAGCAGCCGCGAGGAGAACACCGGGGAGCTGTTTTTT. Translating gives CASSREENTGELFF.

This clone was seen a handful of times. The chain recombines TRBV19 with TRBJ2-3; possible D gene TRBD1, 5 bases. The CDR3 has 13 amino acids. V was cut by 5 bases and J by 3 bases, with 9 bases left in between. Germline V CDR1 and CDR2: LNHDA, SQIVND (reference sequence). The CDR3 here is CASSWQGTDTQYF. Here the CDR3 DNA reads TGTGCCAGTAGTTGGCAGGGTACAGATACGCAGTATTTT.

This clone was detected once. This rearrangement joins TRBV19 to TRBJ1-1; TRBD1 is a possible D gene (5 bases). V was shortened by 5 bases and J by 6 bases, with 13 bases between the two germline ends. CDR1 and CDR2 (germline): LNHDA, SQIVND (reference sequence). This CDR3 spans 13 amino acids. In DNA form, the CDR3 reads TGTGCCAGTAGTCCGAAAGGAGGGGCTGAAGCTTTCTTT. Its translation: CASSPKGGAEAFF.

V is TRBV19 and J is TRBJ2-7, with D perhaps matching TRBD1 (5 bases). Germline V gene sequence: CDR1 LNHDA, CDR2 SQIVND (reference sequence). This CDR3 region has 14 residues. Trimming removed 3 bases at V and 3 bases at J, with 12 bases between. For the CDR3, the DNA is TGTGCCAGTAGTATTGGACAAGAAGACTACGAGCAGTACTTC. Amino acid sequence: CASSIGQEDYEQYF.

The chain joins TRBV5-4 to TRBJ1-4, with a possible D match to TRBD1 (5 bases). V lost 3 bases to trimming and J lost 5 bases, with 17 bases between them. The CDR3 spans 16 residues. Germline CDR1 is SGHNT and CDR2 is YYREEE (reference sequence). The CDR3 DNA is TGTGCCAGCAGCTCCGTGCGCGGGACGGCGAATGAAAAACTGTTTTTT. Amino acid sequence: CASSSVRGTANEKLFF.

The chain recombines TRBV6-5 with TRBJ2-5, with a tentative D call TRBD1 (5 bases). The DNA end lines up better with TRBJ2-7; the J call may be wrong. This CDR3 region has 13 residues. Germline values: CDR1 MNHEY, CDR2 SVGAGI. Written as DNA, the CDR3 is TGTGCCAGCAGACATGGACACTCGGGCGAGCAGTACTTC. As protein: CASRHGHSGEQYF.

The CDR3 nucleotides read TGTGCCAGTAGTATAGGAGGCAGGGGAAAGCCCCAGCATTTT. Residues: CASSIGGRGKPQHF. The chain employs TRBV19 and TRBJ1-5; perhaps TRBD1 as D (6 bases). V lost 1 base and J 8 bases, leaving 12 bases between the germline ends. The CDR3 consists of 14 residues. CDR1 is LNHDA and CDR2 is SQIVND in the germline V gene (reference sequence).

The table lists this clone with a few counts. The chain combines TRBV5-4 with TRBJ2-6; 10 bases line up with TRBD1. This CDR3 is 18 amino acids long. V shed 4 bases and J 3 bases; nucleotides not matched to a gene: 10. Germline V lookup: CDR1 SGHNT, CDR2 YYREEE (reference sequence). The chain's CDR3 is CASSMGTGVGFGANVLTF. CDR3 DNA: TGTGCCAGCAGCATGGGGACAGGGGTCGGCTTTGGGGCCAACGTCCTGACTTTC. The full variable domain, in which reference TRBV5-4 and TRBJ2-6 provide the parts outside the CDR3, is ETGVTQSPTHLIKTRGQQVTLRCSSQSGHNTVSWYQQALGQGPQFIFQYYREEENGRGNFPPRFSGLQFPNYSSELNVNALELDDSALYLCASSMGTGVGFGANVLTFGAGSRLTVL.

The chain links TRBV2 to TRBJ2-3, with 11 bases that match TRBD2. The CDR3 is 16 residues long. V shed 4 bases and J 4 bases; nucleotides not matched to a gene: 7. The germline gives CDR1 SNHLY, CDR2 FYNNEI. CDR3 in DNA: TGTGCCAGCAGTGCCCTAACTAGCGGGGGTGCAGATACGCAGTATTTT. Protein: CASSALTSGGADTQYF.

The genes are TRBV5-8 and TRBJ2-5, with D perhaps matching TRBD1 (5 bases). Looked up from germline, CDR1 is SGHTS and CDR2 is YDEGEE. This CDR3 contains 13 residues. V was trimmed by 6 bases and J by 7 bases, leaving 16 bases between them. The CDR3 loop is CASNLRDQGTQYF. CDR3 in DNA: TGTGCCAGCAACCTGAGAGACCAGGGGACCCAGTACTTC.

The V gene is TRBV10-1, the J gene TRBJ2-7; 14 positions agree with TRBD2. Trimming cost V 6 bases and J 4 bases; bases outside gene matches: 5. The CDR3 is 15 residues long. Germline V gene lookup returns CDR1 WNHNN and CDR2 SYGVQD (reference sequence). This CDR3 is CASSKGLAGEYEQYF. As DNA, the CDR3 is TGCGCCAGCAGCAAGGGACTAGCGGGAGAGTACGAGCAGTACTTC.

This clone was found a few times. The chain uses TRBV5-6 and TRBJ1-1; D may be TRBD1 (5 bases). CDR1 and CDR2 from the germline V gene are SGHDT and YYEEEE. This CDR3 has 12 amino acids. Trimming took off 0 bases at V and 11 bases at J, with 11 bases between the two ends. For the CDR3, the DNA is TGTGCCAGCAGCTTGGGGGTGGGGCTTGCTTTCTTT. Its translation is CASSLGVGLAFF.